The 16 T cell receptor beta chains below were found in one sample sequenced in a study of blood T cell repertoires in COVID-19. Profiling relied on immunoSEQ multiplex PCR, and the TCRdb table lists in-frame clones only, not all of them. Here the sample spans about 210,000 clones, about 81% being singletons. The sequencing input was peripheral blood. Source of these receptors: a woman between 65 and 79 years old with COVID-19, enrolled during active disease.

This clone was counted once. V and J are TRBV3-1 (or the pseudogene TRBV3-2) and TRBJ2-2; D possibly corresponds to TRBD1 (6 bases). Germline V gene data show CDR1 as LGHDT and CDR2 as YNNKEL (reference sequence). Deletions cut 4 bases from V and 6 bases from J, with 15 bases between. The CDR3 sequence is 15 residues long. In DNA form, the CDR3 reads TGTGCCAGCAGCCCAGGGGCCCCCCGAGCCGGGGAGCTGTTTTTT. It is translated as CASSPGAPRAGELFF.

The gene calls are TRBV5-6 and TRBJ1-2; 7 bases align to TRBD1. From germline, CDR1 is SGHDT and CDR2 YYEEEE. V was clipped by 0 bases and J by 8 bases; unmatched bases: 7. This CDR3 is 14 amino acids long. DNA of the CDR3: TGTGCCAGCAGCTTGGCGGGACAGTCTTTAGGCTACACCTTC. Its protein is CASSLAGQSLGYTF.

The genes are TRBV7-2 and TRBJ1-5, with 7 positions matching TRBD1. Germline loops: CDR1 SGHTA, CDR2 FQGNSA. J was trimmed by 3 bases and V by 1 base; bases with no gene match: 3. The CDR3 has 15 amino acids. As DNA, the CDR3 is TGTGCCAGCAGCTTAGTGGGGACAGTCAATCAGCCCCAGCATTTT. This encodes CASSLVGTVNQPQHF.

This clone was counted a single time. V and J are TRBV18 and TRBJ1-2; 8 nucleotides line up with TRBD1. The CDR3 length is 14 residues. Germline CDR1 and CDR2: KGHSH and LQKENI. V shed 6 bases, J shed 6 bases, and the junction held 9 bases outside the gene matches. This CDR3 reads CASSFRQGTDGYTF. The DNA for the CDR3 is TGTGCCAGCTCCTTCCGACAGGGGACTGATGGCTACACCTTC.

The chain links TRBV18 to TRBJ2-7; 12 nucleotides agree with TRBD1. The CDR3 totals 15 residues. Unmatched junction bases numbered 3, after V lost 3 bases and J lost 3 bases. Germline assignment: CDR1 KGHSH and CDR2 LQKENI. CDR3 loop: CASSPGTGGFYEQYF. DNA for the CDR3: TGTGCCAGCTCACCCGGGACAGGGGGCTTCTACGAGCAGTACTTC.

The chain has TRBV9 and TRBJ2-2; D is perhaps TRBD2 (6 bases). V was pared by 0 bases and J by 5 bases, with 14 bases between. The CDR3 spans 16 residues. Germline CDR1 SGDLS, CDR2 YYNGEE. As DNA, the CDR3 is TGTGCCAGCAGCGTAGGGCCCGAGGAGGGAACCGGGGAGCTGTTTTTT. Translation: CASSVGPEEGTGELFF.

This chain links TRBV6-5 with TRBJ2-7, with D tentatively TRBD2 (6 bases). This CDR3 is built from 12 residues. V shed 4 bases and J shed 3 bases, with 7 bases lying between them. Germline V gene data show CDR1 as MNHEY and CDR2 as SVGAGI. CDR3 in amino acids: CASSSGSYEQYF. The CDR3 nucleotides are TGTGCCAGCAGTTCCGGGAGCTACGAGCAGTACTTC.

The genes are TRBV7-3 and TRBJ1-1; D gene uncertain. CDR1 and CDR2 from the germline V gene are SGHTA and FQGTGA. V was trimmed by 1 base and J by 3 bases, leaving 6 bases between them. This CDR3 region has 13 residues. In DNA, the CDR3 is TGTGCCAGCAGCTTAAATCGGTACACTGAAGCTTTCTTT. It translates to CASSLNRYTEAFF.

The CDR3 loop reads CATSYRGGPTHGYTF. The CDR3 bases are TGTGCCACCAGCTACCGTGGAGGGCCTACGCATGGCTACACCTTC. The chain uses TRBV15 and TRBJ1-2; D ambiguous. CDR3 size: 15 residues. In germline, CDR1 is LNHNV, CDR2 YYDKDF (reference sequence). Trimming took off 5 bases at V and 6 bases at J, with 19 bases between the two ends. Full variable domain (remainder filled in from reference TRBV15 and TRBJ1-2): DAMVIQNPRYQVTQFGKPVTLSCSQTLNHNVMYWYQQKSSQAPKLLFHYYDKDFNNEADTPDNFQSRRPNTSFCFLDIRSPGLGDTAMYLCATSYRGGPTHGYTFGSGTRLTVV.

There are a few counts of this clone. CDR3 nucleotides: TGTGCCAGCAGCTTAGGAGAGGCGTTAGAAGCTTTCTTT. Its translation is CASSLGEALEAFF. This chain joins TRBV7-2 and TRBJ1-1; D uncertain. The CDR3 sequence is 13 residues long. Germline V gene lookup returns CDR1 SGHTA and CDR2 FQGNSA. Trimming shortened V by 1 base and J by 8 bases, and 11 bases separated the two germline ends.

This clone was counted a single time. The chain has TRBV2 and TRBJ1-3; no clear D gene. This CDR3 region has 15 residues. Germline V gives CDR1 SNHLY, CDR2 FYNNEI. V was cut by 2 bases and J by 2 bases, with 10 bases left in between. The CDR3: CASSEMRAPGNTIYF. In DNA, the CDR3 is TGTGCCAGCAGTGAAATGAGGGCCCCTGGAAACACCATATATTTT.

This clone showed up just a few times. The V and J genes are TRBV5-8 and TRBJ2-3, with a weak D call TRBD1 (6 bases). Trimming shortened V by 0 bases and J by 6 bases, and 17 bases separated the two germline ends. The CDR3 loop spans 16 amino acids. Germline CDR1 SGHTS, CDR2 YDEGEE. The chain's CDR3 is CASSLDLDRLFDTQYF. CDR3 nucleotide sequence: TGTGCCAGCAGCTTGGATCTTGACAGGCTATTCGATACGCAGTATTTT.

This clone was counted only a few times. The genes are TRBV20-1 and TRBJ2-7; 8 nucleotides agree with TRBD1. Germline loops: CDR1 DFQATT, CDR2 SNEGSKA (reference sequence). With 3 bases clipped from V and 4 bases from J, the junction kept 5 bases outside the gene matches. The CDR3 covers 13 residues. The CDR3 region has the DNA TGCAGTGCTAGTGAACACAGGGGGTACGAGCAGTACTTC. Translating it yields CSASEHRGYEQYF.

The CDR3 loop is CASSFRQASYNEQFF. The DNA for the CDR3 is TGCGCCAGCAGCTTCCGACAAGCCTCCTACAATGAGCAGTTCTTC. V is TRBV5-1 and J is TRBJ2-1; no clear D. Germline-derived CDR1 and CDR2 are SGHRS and YFSETQ. V gave up 2 bases and J gave up 0 bases, with 9 bases separating them. The CDR3 length is 15 residues.

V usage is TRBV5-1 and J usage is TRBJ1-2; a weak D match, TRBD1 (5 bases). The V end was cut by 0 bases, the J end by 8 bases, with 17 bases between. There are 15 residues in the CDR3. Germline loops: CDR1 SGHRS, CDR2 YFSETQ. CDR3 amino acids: CASSLGQRQGSGYTF. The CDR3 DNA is TGCGCCAGCAGCTTGGGCCAGAGGCAGGGAAGCGGCTACACCTTC.

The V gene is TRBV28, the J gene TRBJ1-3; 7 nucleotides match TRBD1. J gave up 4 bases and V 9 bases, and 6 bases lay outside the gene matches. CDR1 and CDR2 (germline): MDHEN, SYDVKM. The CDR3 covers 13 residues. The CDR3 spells CASRQGSGNTIYF. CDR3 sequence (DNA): TGTGCCAGTCGACAGGGTTCCGGAAACACCATATATTTT.